Listed here are 9 T cell receptor beta chains from one sample, sequenced in a study of shared clonotypes between healthy human individuals. Assay: immunoSEQ multiplex PCR; the TCRdb copy retains only in-frame clones and omits some. Found here are some 2,500,000 clones, 80% to 95% of them singletons; the top ten hold 0.36%. The specimen sequenced was naive CD4+ T cells from PBMCs. The subset is: CD45RA+ positively selected. The receptors were sampled from a man between 18 and 35 years old in good health. Some clones in this sample may be carry-over from other donors' samples.

The rearrangement uses TRBV29-1 and TRBJ1-1; TRBD1 is a possible D gene (5 bases). V gave up 6 bases and J gave up 0 bases, with 17 bases separating them. The CDR3 has 15 amino acids. Germline CDR1 and CDR2: SQVTM and ANQGSEA. The CDR3 bases are TGCAGCGTCGGCCGGGACGGCCTAATGAACACTGAAGCTTTCTTT. Translated: CSVGRDGLMNTEAFF.

V and J are TRBV28 and TRBJ1-2, with D unclear. V lost 4 bases and J lost 2, with 17 bases in between. CDR3 length: 16 amino acids. Germline CDR1 is MDHEN and CDR2 is SYDVKM. The CDR3 DNA follows: TGTGCCAGCAGTTCCCCAGGATTTGGACTCAACTATGGCTACACCTTC. As protein: CASSSPGFGLNYGYTF.

The count of this clone is one. The chain joins TRBV5-1 to TRBJ2-7; no firm D call. Trimming cost V 4 bases and J 3 bases, with 17 bases left between them. The CDR3 is 15 residues long. Germline V gene sequence: CDR1 SGHRS, CDR2 YFSETQ. The CDR3 DNA reads TGCGCCAGCAGCCCTACCTTGGGTTCCAGCTACGAGCAGTACTTC. It yields the protein CASSPTLGSSYEQYF.

The gene calls are TRBV5-1 and TRBJ2-5, with D perhaps TRBD1 or TRBD2 (5 bases each). Germline V CDR1 and CDR2: SGHRS, YFSETQ. This CDR3 has 16 amino acids. V lost 1 base and J lost 5, with 18 bases in between. CDR3 nucleotide sequence: TGCGCCAGCAGCTTGTGGGGGTGGGCAGTCGGGGAGACCCAGTACTTC. Translation gives CASSLWGWAVGETQYF.

This clone was seen only a few times. The chain uses TRBV28 and TRBJ1-2; maybe TRBD1 (5 bases). The CDR3 is made up of 12 amino acids. V was cut by 6 bases and J by 7 bases, with 12 bases left in between. Per the germline V gene, CDR1 is MDHEN and CDR2 is SYDVKM. CDR3 residues: CASSPRVGGYTF. The CDR3 nucleotides are TGTGCCAGCAGCCCCAGGGTAGGTGGCTACACCTTC.

The CDR3 reads CSANYNNEQFF. CDR3 bases: TGCAGTGCTAACTATAACAATGAGCAGTTCTTC. The J gene is TRBJ2-1, the V gene TRBV20-1; no firm D call. Germline V lookup: CDR1 DFQATT, CDR2 SNEGSKA (reference sequence). CDR3 length: 11 amino acids. Trimming took 4 bases from V and 5 from J, leaving 6 bases between them.

J is TRBJ2-3 and V is TRBV29-1, with 9 bases lining up with TRBD1. The germline V gene has CDR1 SQVTM and CDR2 ANQGSEA. Trimming at V came to 5 bases and at J to 6 bases, leaving 3 bases not matched to a gene. CDR3 size: 12 residues. CDR3 sequence: CSVPTGGDTQYF. The CDR3 region has the DNA TGCAGCGTTCCGACAGGGGGGGATACGCAGTATTTT.

This sequence joins TRBV10-2 and TRBJ2-5, with unresolved D. The CDR3 contains 12 residues. Trimming took off 8 bases at V and 0 bases at J, with 7 bases between the two ends. The germline V gene has CDR1 WSHSY and CDR2 SAAADI. This CDR3 is CASSSDQETQYF. The CDR3 DNA follows: TGCGCCAGCTCGTCGGACCAAGAGACCCAGTACTTC.

As regards this clone: Distinct nucleotide sequences in the sample also encode this CDR3. The rearrangement uses TRBV7-3 and TRBJ2-1; 9 bases line up with TRBD2. The germline CDR1 and CDR2 sequences are SGHTA and FQGTGA. J gave up 4 bases and V 2 bases, and 3 bases lay outside the gene matches. CDR3 length: 15 amino acids. The CDR3 bases are TGTGCCAGCAGCTTAGGGCTAGCGGGGTACAATGAGCAGTTCTTC. Translating it yields CASSLGLAGYNEQFF. The full variable domain, rest sourced from reference TRBV7-3 and TRBJ2-1, is GAGVSQTPSNKVTEKGKYVELRCDPISGHTALYWYRQSLGQGPEFLIYFQGTGAADDSGLPNDRFFAVRPEGSVSTLKIQRTERGDSAVYLCASSLGLAGYNEQFFGPGTRLTVL.